This T cell receptor (beta chain) was documented in a study of cytomegalovirus exposure and HLA in healthy donors. Study context: Earlier findings included 90 million to 120 million unique TCR beta sequences obtained from about 180 million T cells.

Turning to this clone: Its target is not known.

Amplification used 60 Vbeta primers and 13 Jbeta primers. Assay used: immunoSEQ multiplex PCR; TCRdb lists only in-frame clones, some missing. This sample has some 120,000 clones, with 80% to 90% found just once. Germline V gene lookup returns CDR1 MGHDK and CDR2 SYGVNS. Trimming removed 8 bases at V and 7 bases at J, with 11 bases between. This CDR3 is 11 amino acids long. The study's findings and limits: The authors later found TCR association rates varying by HLA locus, with DRB1 most and HLA-C fewest. There was a cluster of highly shared sequence variants that was likely a sequencing artifact. Apparent HLA restriction characterized most CMV-associated TCR beta chains in a later analysis.

The gene calls are TRBV25-1 and TRBJ1-1; D is perhaps TRBD1 (6 bases). The clonotype was recovered from a woman between 18 and 29 years old in good health and CMV-seropositive. The sample consisted of PBMCs. This CDR3 reads CASGDRSEAFF. CDR3 nucleotides: TGTGCCAGCGGAGACAGGAGTGAAGCTTTCTTT.